This T cell receptor beta chain emerged from a study of T cell responses to AZD1222 COVID-19 vaccine. This clone is a singleton in its sample. Sequencing was performed with immunoSEQ multiplex PCR; in TCRdb, only in-frame clones are kept and a portion is missing. The sample records 100,000 to 140,000 clones, around nine tenths being singletons. CDR3 length equals 14 residues. CDR1 is SNHLY and CDR2 is FYNNEI in the germline V gene. J was trimmed by 0 bases and V by 6 bases; bases with no gene match: 5. Material: peripheral blood, obtained on day 0 of AZD1222 vaccination. The clonotype originates from an adult in good health. V gene TRBV2 combines with J gene TRBJ2-7; 7 positions match TRBD2. CDR3 in DNA: TGTGCCAGCAGAGACCGGGACTACTCCTACGAGCAGTACTTC. Protein: CASRDRDYSYEQYF.